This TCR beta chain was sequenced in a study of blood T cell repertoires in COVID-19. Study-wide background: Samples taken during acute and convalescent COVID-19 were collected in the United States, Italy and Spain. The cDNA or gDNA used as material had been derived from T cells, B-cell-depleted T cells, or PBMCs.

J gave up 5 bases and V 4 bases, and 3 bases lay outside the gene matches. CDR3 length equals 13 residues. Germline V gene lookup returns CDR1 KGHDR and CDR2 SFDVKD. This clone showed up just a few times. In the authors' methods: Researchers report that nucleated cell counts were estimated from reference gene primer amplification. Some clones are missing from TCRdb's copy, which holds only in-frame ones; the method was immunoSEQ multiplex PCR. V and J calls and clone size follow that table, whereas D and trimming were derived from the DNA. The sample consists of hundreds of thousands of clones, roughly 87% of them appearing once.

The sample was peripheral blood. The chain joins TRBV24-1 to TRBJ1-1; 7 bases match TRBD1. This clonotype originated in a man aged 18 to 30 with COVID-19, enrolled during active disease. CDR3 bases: TGTGCCACCAGTGAGTCCAGGGGGACTGAAGCTTTCTTT. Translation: CATSESRGTEAFF.